Given below is one TCR beta chain in context. At one boundary the junction diverges from the germline segment, which might be a read error. MiXCR was run by TCRdb on the RT-PCR reads, yielding one entry per CDR3 protein. Here the sample spans around 700,000 distinct CDR3 sequences, 14% being singletons. This CDR3 contains 14 residues. The germline V gene has CDR1 SGHRS and CDR2 YFSETQ. The chain recombines TRBV5-1 with TRBJ2-1; no definite D call. Sequencing input: memory CD4+ T cells from blood. The clonotype originates from a female donor in good health, serving as a healthy control. This CDR3 is CASSLSGSFNEQFF. CDR3 nucleotide sequence: TGCGCCAGCAGCTTGTCGGGTTCCTTCAATGAGCAGTTCTTC.